What follows are 11 T cell receptor beta chains derived from one specimen sequenced in a study of T cells in Graves' hyperthyroidism and ophthalmopathy. RNA transcripts gave rise to amplified TCR beta CDR3 regions. HTBI primers were employed in a first-round RT-PCR of the TCR CDR3. Using its own MiXCR run on the multiplex PCR reads, TCRdb lists one record per CDR3 protein. The sample holds hundreds of thousands of distinct CDR3 sequences, around 17% seen once. Sequencing used blood. The receptor set was obtained from a woman in her late teens or twenties with Graves' hyperthyroidism.

This clonotype was seen ten or more times. The genes are TRBV29-1 and TRBJ2-7, with D tentatively TRBD1 (7 bases). The CDR3 is 13 amino acids. Germline CDR1 reads SQVTM; CDR2 reads ANQGSEA. V was shortened by 6 bases and J by 6 bases, with 18 bases between the two germline ends. The CDR3 here is CSVSNRGGGEQYF. The CDR3, as DNA: TGCAGCGTGTCCAACAGGGGAGGAGGCGAGCAGTACTTC.

This clonotype was detected many times. This chain uses TRBV14 with TRBJ2-1; 9 bases agree with TRBD2. V was clipped by 3 bases and J by 6 bases; unmatched bases: 12. Germline V CDR1 and CDR2: SGHDN, FVKESK. There are 17 residues in the CDR3. CDR3 amino acids: CASSHPALAGTGNEQFF. The DNA for the CDR3 is TGTGCCAGCAGCCATCCCGCCCTAGCGGGGACCGGCAATGAGCAGTTCTTC.

This clonotype was detected ten times or more. The chain carries TRBV10-3 and TRBJ1-2; TRBD1 matches 10 bases. Germline assignment: CDR1 ENHRY and CDR2 SYGVKD. V gave up 4 bases and J gave up 2 bases; unmatched junction bases: 1. The CDR3 consists of 14 residues. The CDR3 protein is CAISGDRGNYGYTF. CDR3 DNA: TGTGCCATCAGTGGGGACAGGGGCAACTATGGCTACACCTTC.

This clonotype has a count of ten or more. This chain uses TRBV5-1 with TRBJ2-7; D may be TRBD2 (6 bases). V was cut by 6 bases and J by 0 bases, with 13 bases left in between. CDR3 length: 14 amino acids. The V gene's germline CDR1 is SGHRS and CDR2 YFSETQ. CDR3 protein: CASNPSDPSYEQYF. The CDR3, as DNA: TGCGCCAGCAACCCTAGCGATCCCTCCTACGAGCAGTACTTC.

This clonotype was counted only a few times. The gene calls are TRBV6-2 or TRBV6-3 and TRBJ2-7; D remains ambiguous. Trimming cost V 2 bases and J 3 bases, with 17 bases left between them. The CDR3 runs 16 residues. The germline V gene has CDR1 MNHEY and CDR2 SVGEGT. The CDR3: CASSYPYLSGFYEQYF. Here the CDR3 DNA reads TGTGCCAGCAGTTACCCCTATTTGTCCGGTTTCTACGAGCAGTACTTC.

This clonotype was picked up many times. The J gene is TRBJ1-2, the V gene TRBV12-3 or TRBV12-4, with a tentative D call TRBD1 (6 bases). The V gene lost 5 bases and the J gene lost 7 bases, with 11 bases spanning the gap. This CDR3 contains 12 residues. DNA for the CDR3: TGTGCCAGCAGTCTGACAGGTTCTGGCTACACCTTC. Translation: CASSLTGSGYTF.

This sequence joins TRBV28 and TRBJ1-1, with D possibly being TRBD1 (5 bases). The CDR3 loop spans 13 amino acids. CDR1 and CDR2 from the germline V gene are MDHEN and SYDVKM. Trimming left V 3 bases short and J 7 bases short, with 12 bases between. CDR3 residues: CASSFAGDFEAFF. In nucleotides, the CDR3 is TGTGCCAGCAGTTTTGCGGGGGATTTTGAAGCTTTCTTT.

This clonotype was found a few times. The rearrangement joins TRBV7-2 to TRBJ1-5; D is possibly TRBD1 (5 bases). Germline-derived CDR1 and CDR2 are SGHTA and FQGNSA. The CDR3 extends over 15 amino acids. V lost 5 bases and J 4 bases, leaving 15 bases between the germline ends. The CDR3 DNA is TGTGCCAGCAGCACCCGACGGGGCCAAAATCAGCCCCAGCATTTT. It is translated as CASSTRRGQNQPQHF.

As regards this clonotype: A much larger clone is a single base away; this may be a read error. V usage is TRBV7-9 and J usage is TRBJ2-5, with TRBD2 as a possible D gene (5 bases). Trimming pared 4 bases from V and 9 bases from J, leaving 9 bases between. The germline V gene encodes CDR1 SEHNR and CDR2 FQNEAQ (reference sequence). This CDR3 has 11 residues. The CDR3 protein is CASSSMEAQYF. As DNA, the CDR3 is TGTGCCAGCAGCTCGATGGAGGCCCAGTACTTC.

This clonotype was counted ten times or more. The rearrangement links TRBV9 to TRBJ2-7, with D maybe TRBD2 (5 bases). Germline V gives CDR1 SGDLS, CDR2 YYNGEE. The CDR3 runs to 14 residues. V was trimmed by 0 bases and J by 3 bases, leaving 10 bases between them. Here the CDR3 DNA reads TGTGCCAGCAGCGTAGGAGTGGGAGTCTACGAGCAGTACTTC. This codes for CASSVGVGVYEQYF.

This chain joins TRBV18 and TRBJ2-7, with 8 bases matching TRBD2. Trimming removed 3 bases from V and 3 bases from J; junction bases left unmatched: 16. The CDR3 loop spans 18 amino acids. Germline V gene data show CDR1 as KGHSH and CDR2 as LQKENI. CDR3 sequence: CASSPNLRPTAGVYEQYF. Here the CDR3 DNA reads TGTGCCAGCTCACCCAATCTTAGGCCTACAGCGGGAGTCTACGAGCAGTACTTC.